The 24 T cell receptor beta chains below come from one sample, sequenced in a study of T cell responses to AZD1222 COVID-19 vaccine. Measured with immunoSEQ multiplex PCR; TCRdb has only the in-frame clones, and not every one. The sample has about 180,000 clones, more than 80% seen once; the top ten hold roughly 6.9%. Source: peripheral blood, taken on day 0 of AZD1222 vaccination. Source of these receptors: an adult in good health.

The V gene is TRBV5-4, the J gene TRBJ2-7; D call uncertain. The CDR3 is 16 residues long. Deletions cut 4 bases from V and 0 bases from J, with 17 bases between. Germline assignment: CDR1 SGHNT and CDR2 YYREEE (reference sequence). CDR3 in amino acids: CASSPGVDPSSYEQYV. CDR3 nucleotide sequence: TGTGCCAGCAGCCCCGGTGTCGACCCAAGCTCCTACGAGCAGTACGTC.

The chain links TRBV14 to TRBJ2-2; no clear D gene. Trimming took off 4 bases at V and 16 bases at J, with 19 bases between the two ends. The length of the CDR3 is 13 residues. Germline V gene sequence: CDR1 SGHDN, CDR2 FVKESK. CDR3 nucleotide sequence: TGTGCCAGCAGCCCGTCCGTGCGCGGTAGTCCGTTTTTT. It yields the protein CASSPSVRGSPFF.

The CDR3 reads CASRGDGHSGNTIYF. The DNA for the CDR3 is TGTGCCAGCAGGGGGGACGGACACTCTGGAAACACCATATATTTT. The rearrangement links TRBV7-2 to TRBJ1-3; D is possibly TRBD1 (5 bases). Trimming stripped 6 bases from V and 0 bases from J, with 12 bases between. CDR1 and CDR2 (germline): SGHTA, FQGNSA. This CDR3 is built from 15 residues.

The chain uses TRBV19 and TRBJ1-2, with a tentative D call TRBD1 (5 bases). The CDR3 loop spans 11 amino acids. Germline V gene lookup returns CDR1 LNHDA and CDR2 SQIVND (reference sequence). Trimming removed 5 bases from V and 7 bases from J, with 8 bases in between. The CDR3 is CASSPGTGYTF. The CDR3 region has the DNA TGTGCCAGTAGTCCGGGGACTGGCTACACCTTC.

The rearrangement uses TRBV7-2 and TRBJ2-7, with D perhaps matching TRBD1 (6 bases). This CDR3 contains 16 residues. Trimming stripped 3 bases from V and 0 bases from J, with 15 bases between. The germline CDR1 and CDR2 sequences are SGHTA and FQGNSA. In DNA form, the CDR3 reads TGTGCCAGCAGCTTTTCCGGGACACCGAGCTCCTACGAGCAGTACTTC. Translating it yields CASSFSGTPSSYEQYF.

The chain uses TRBV4-3 and TRBJ1-2; TRBD1 is a possible D gene (5 bases). Germline assignment: CDR1 LGHNA and CDR2 YSLEER. This CDR3 region has 15 residues. Trimming removed 0 bases at V and 3 bases at J, with 11 bases between. Here the CDR3 reads CASSQEDRDDYGYTF. The CDR3 DNA reads as TGCGCCAGCAGCCAAGAAGATAGGGACGACTATGGCTACACCTTC.

The V gene is TRBV27, the J gene TRBJ1-2, with D possibly being TRBD1 (6 bases). V lost 2 bases and J lost 4, with 8 bases in between. The germline CDR1 and CDR2 sequences are MNHEY and SMNVEV (reference sequence). CDR3 length: 13 residues. The DNA for the CDR3 is TGTGCCAGCAGTTTAGACAGGTTCTATGGCTACACCTTC. This translates into CASSLDRFYGYTF.

This chain links TRBV7-2 with TRBJ2-5; D ambiguous. This CDR3 is built from 11 residues. Trimming took 3 bases from V and 1 from J, leaving 0 bases between them. Germline V lookup: CDR1 SGHTA, CDR2 FQGNSA. The DNA of the CDR3 is TGTGCCAGCAGCTTCCAAGAGACCCAGTACTTC. Its protein product is CASSFQETQYF. Looking up the rest from reference TRBV7-2 and TRBJ2-5 gives the full variable domain: GAGVSQSPSNKVTEKGKDVELRCDPISGHTALYWYRQSLGQGLEFLIYFQGNSAPDKSGLPSDRFSAERTGGSVSTLTIQRTQQEDSAVYLCASSFQETQYFGPGTRLLVL.

The chain has TRBV5-6 and TRBJ2-4; 7 bases line up with TRBD2. V shed 6 bases and J 9 bases; nucleotides not matched to a gene: 12. This CDR3 region has 14 residues. The germline CDR1 and CDR2 sequences are SGHDT and YYEEEE. The CDR3 bases are TGTGCCAGCACCCAAACCCAGACGGGGGGCATTCAGTACTTC. Translated: CASTQTQTGGIQYF.

This clone was seen a few times. This chain joins TRBV6-5 and TRBJ1-2, with TRBD1 matching over 8 bases. The length of the CDR3 is 14 residues. J lost 8 bases, V lost 5 bases, and 10 bases had no gene match. CDR1 MNHEY and CDR2 SVGAGI come from the germline V gene. CDR3 region: CASSQAGGAWGYTF. The DNA of the CDR3 is TGTGCCAGCAGTCAGGCAGGGGGCGCATGGGGCTACACCTTC.

J is TRBJ1-2 and V is TRBV4-3; TRBD1 aligns across 8 bases. Germline CDR1 is LGHNA and CDR2 is YSLEER. V was pared by 5 bases and J by 10 bases, with 9 bases of the junction left unmatched. The length of the CDR3 is 13 residues. CDR3 sequence: CASSKDRVPLYTF. CDR3 nucleotides: TGCGCCAGCAGCAAGGACAGGGTGCCACTCTACACCTTC.

CDR3 amino acids: CASSPTGGGWEKLFF. The DNA for the CDR3 is TGTGCCAGCAGTCCCACAGGGGGCGGATGGGAAAAACTGTTTTTT. This rearrangement joins TRBV28 to TRBJ1-4, with 9 bases lining up with TRBD1. The ends lost 5 bases at V and 8 bases at J; junction bases unmatched: 9. Germline assignment: CDR1 MDHEN and CDR2 SYDVKM. CDR3 length equals 15 residues.

The chain employs TRBV9 and TRBJ1-2, with D hard to call. The CDR3 has 15 amino acids. Trimming removed 3 bases at V and 8 bases at J, with 20 bases between. CDR1 SGDLS and CDR2 YYNGEE come from the germline V gene. CDR3 DNA: TGTGCCAGCAGCGATCGCGCCGGGCTTTATAAAGGCTACACCTTC. This translates into CASSDRAGLYKGYTF.

V usage is TRBV6-5 and J usage is TRBJ1-2; 9 positions agree with TRBD1. V shed 2 bases, J shed 7 bases, and the junction held 8 bases outside the gene matches. CDR3 length: 15 amino acids. From germline, CDR1 is MNHEY and CDR2 SVGAGI. DNA for the CDR3: TGTGCCAGCAGTTACGAACAGGGGGCCCTTATTGGCTACACCTTC. It encodes CASSYEQGALIGYTF.

The rearrangement joins TRBV7-9 to TRBJ1-1; no firm D call. The V gene's germline CDR1 is SEHNR and CDR2 FQNEAQ (reference sequence). The CDR3 loop spans 13 amino acids. Trimming pared 11 bases from V and 4 bases from J, leaving 17 bases between. The CDR3 here is CAHDRPLGTEAFF. CDR3 coding DNA: TGTGCCCACGACCGACCACTGGGCACTGAAGCTTTCTTT.

The count of this clone is one. The chain carries TRBV16 and TRBJ2-2; 9 positions agree with TRBD1. This CDR3 is 16 amino acids long. The ends lost 1 base at V and 3 bases at J; junction bases unmatched: 3. Per germline, CDR1 KGHSY and CDR2 FQNENV. The CDR3 here is CASSQLDRGDTGELFF. The CDR3 DNA follows: TGTGCCAGCAGCCAATTGGACAGGGGCGACACCGGGGAGCTGTTTTTT.

The chain joins TRBV4-1 to TRBJ1-2; tentatively, D is TRBD1 (6 bases). Trimming cost V 2 bases and J 8 bases, with 15 bases left between them. This CDR3 is built from 14 residues. CDR1 and CDR2 (germline): MGHRA, YSYEKL. The chain's CDR3 is CASSQTGTPEGYTF. The CDR3 nucleotides read TGCGCCAGCAGCCAAACTGGGACACCGGAAGGCTACACCTTC.

The chain joins TRBV4-3 to TRBJ1-2; 8 bases are shared with TRBD1. Germline V gives CDR1 LGHNA, CDR2 YSLEER. V shed 4 bases and J 4 bases; nucleotides not matched to a gene: 11. The CDR3 is 16 amino acids. As DNA, the CDR3 is TGCGCCAGCAGCCCCTCCCCCAGGGGGCTGAGCTATGGCTACACCTTC. Translating it yields CASSPSPRGLSYGYTF.

In DNA form, the CDR3 reads TGTGCTAGTGGTTTCGGGACTGAAGCTTTCTTT. Its protein product is CASGFGTEAFF. V is TRBV12-5 and J is TRBJ1-1; D gene unclear. The V end lost 3 bases, the J end lost 5 bases, and 4 bases lay between the germline ends. CDR1 LGHNT and CDR2 FRNRAP come from the germline V gene. The CDR3 consists of 11 residues.

V gene TRBV12-3 or TRBV12-4 combines with J gene TRBJ1-2, with D unclear. The length of the CDR3 is 13 residues. Trimming stripped 4 bases from V and 8 bases from J, with 14 bases between. CDR3 bases: TGTGCCAGCAGTTCAACAACCCGCGACGGCTACACCTTC. It encodes CASSSTTRDGYTF.

CDR3 nucleotide sequence: TGTGCCAGCAGCTACGCCGGGACAAGCTCCTACGAGCAGTACTTC. Residues: CASSYAGTSSYEQYF. The rearrangement uses TRBV13 and TRBJ2-7; the D gene is possibly TRBD1 (6 bases). The CDR3 covers 15 residues. V was trimmed by 4 bases and J by 0 bases, leaving 13 bases between them. Germline loops: CDR1 PRHDT, CDR2 FYEKMQ (reference sequence).

This clone showed up just a few times. The chain links TRBV28 to TRBJ1-6, with a possible D match to TRBD1 (6 bases). CDR1 is MDHEN and CDR2 is SYDVKM in the germline V gene. Trimming cost V 3 bases and J 10 bases, with 13 bases left between them. This CDR3 is built from 14 residues. CDR3: CASSLTGVTSPLHF. CDR3 coding DNA: TGTGCCAGCAGTTTGACAGGAGTGACCTCACCCCTCCACTTT.

V gene TRBV9 combines with J gene TRBJ2-2; weak D call: TRBD2 (5 bases). This CDR3 has 14 residues. V lost 4 bases, J lost 4 bases, and 11 bases lay in between. Looked up from germline, CDR1 is SGDLS and CDR2 is YYNGEE. This CDR3 reads CASSPGSPTGELFF. CDR3 coding DNA: TGTGCCAGCAGCCCGGGGTCTCCCACCGGGGAGCTGTTTTTT.

This chain links TRBV12-3 or TRBV12-4 with TRBJ1-1; the D is unclear. The CDR3 sequence is 12 residues long. The germline V and J ends were trimmed by 3 bases and 6 bases, with 8 bases remaining between them. The CDR3 bases are TGTGCCAGCAGTTTGGGCGGACCTGAAGCTTTCTTT. Translated, it gives CASSLGGPEAFF.